This T cell receptor (beta chain) was observed in a study of beta chain features in type 1 diabetes. Expressed TCRB transcripts were sequenced because the entire RNA isolate underwent reverse transcription. Using immunoSEQ multiplex PCR, the repertoire was profiled, and TCRdb retains in-frame clones only, with some absent. The sample contains roughly 610,000 clones, about 14% of which appear only once. A few counts support this clone. Its cognate antigen is unknown. Study conclusions and caveats: Among patients, naive, central memory and Treg TCRB repertoires appeared more similar than among healthy donors.

Populations obtained by sorting all exceeded 95% purity. V lost 3 bases and J 6 bases, leaving 21 bases between the germline ends. This CDR3 region has 16 residues. The germline V gene encodes CDR1 ENHRY and CDR2 SYGVKD. The chain uses TRBV10-3 and TRBJ2-7; D may be TRBD1 (5 bases). Sequencing was done on a sample of naive CD4+ T cells from blood. The receptor comes from a man in his late teens or twenties in good health. The CDR3 is CAISEGRTSVPIEQYF. In nucleotides, the CDR3 is TGTGCCATCAGTGAAGGACGGACAAGCGTCCCTATCGAGCAGTACTTC.